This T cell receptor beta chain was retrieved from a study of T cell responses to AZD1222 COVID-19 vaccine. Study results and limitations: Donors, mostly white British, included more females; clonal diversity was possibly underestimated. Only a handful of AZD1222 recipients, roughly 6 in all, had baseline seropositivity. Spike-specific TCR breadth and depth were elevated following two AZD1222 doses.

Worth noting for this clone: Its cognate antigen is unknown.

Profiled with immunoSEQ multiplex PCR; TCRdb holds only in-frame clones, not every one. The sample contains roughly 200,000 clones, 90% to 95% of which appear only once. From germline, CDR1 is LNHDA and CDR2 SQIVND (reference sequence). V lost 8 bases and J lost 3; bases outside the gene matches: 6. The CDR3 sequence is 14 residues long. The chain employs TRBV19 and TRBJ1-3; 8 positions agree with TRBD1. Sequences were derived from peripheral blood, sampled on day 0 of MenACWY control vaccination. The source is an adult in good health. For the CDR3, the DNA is TGTGCCAGTGTCGACAGGGGCAGTGGAAACACCATATATTTT. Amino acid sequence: CASVDRGSGNTIYF. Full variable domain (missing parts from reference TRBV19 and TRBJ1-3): DGGITQSPKYLFRKEGQNVTLSCEQNLNHDAMYWYRQDPGQGLRLIYYSQIVNDFQKGDIAEGYSVSREKKESFPLTVTSAQKNPTAFYLCASVDRGSGNTIYFGEGSWLTVV.